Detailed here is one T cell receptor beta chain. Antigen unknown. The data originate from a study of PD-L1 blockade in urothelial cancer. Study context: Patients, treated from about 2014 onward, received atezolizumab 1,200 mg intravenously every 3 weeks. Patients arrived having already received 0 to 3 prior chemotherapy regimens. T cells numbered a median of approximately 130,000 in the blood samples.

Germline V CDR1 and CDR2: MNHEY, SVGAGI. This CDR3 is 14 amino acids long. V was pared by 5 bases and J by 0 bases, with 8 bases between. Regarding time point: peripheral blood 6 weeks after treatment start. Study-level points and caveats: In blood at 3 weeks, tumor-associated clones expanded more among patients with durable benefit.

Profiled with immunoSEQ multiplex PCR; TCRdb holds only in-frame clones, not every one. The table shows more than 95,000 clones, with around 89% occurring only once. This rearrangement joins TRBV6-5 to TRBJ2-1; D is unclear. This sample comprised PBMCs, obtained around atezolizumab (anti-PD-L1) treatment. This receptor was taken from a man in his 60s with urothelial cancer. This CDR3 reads CASSETDSYNEQFF. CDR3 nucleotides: TGTGCCAGCAGTGAGACTGACTCCTACAATGAGCAGTTCTTC.